Listed below are T cell receptor beta chains from one sample, sequenced in a study of early T cells in non-severe SARS-CoV-2 infection. TCRdb reprocessed the 5' RACE reads with MiXCR, giving one entry per CDR3 protein. The sample shows about 18,000 distinct CDR3 sequences, roughly 6% of them seen only once. The sequencing sample was made of whole blood. The receptors come from an adult who was a healthcare worker with PCR-confirmed SARS-CoV-2 infection or an uninfected control (not recorded which). Both conserved end residues are part of each CDR3. A D gene is named only where the DNA matches it firmly. Clone size is given for some rows only: seen once, a few or many times, or a class if the clone is expanded.

cdr3_aa: CASSLWKGQGGGPLHF
cdr3_nt: TGTGCCAGCAGTTTATGGAAAGGACAGGGAGGGGGGCCCCTCCACTTT
j_call: TRBJ1-6
d_call: TRBD1
clone_size: many
v_call: TRBV28

cdr3_aa: CSVEEGTGGNIQYF
cdr3_nt: TGCAGCGTTGAAGAAGGGACAGGGGGCAACATTCAGTACTTC
j_call: TRBJ2-4
d_call: TRBD1
clone_size: many
v_call: TRBV29-1

cdr3_aa: CASSPPAQGAFEQYF
cdr3_nt: TGTGCCAGCTCACCACCGGCACAGGGGGCTTTCGAGCAGTACTTC
j_call: TRBJ2-7
d_call: TRBD1
clone_size: medium-sized
v_call: TRBV18

cdr3_aa: CASSPGQGTTNEKLFF
cdr3_nt: TGCGCCAGCAGCCCGGGACAGGGGACAACTAATGAAAAACTGTTTTTT
j_call: TRBJ1-4
d_call: TRBD1
clone_size: few
v_call: TRBV4-1

cdr3_aa: CASSLHPSLSYEQYF
cdr3_nt: TGTGCCAGCAGCTTACATCCCTCCCTCTCCTACGAGCAGTACTTC
j_call: TRBJ2-7
d_call: -
clone_size: few
v_call: TRBV7-8

cdr3_aa: CAWSQAVKNIQYF
cdr3_nt: TGTGCCTGGAGTCAGGCAGTCAAAAACATTCAGTACTTC
j_call: TRBJ2-4
d_call: -
clone_size: medium-sized
v_call: TRBV30

cdr3_aa: CASSGDSNQPQHF
cdr3_nt: TGTGCCAGCAGCGGAGATAGCAATCAGCCCCAGCATTTT
j_call: TRBJ1-5
d_call: -
clone_size: -
v_call: TRBV2

cdr3_aa: CASSLRTGRGDTQYF
cdr3_nt: TGTGCCAGCAGCCTCCGGACAGGGCGAGGGGATACGCAGTATTTT
j_call: TRBJ2-3
d_call: TRBD1
clone_size: many
v_call: TRBV11-2

cdr3_aa: CASSLASGTDTQYF
cdr3_nt: TGTGCCAGCAGCCTGGCCTCCGGCACAGATACGCAGTATTTT
j_call: TRBJ2-3
d_call: -
clone_size: many
v_call: TRBV5-4

cdr3_aa: CASSRAETTDTQYF
cdr3_nt: TGTGCCAGCAGCCGCGCAGAGACAACAGATACGCAGTATTTT
j_call: TRBJ2-3
d_call: -
clone_size: many
v_call: TRBV27

cdr3_aa: CASSPTGGGGTEAFF
cdr3_nt: TGTGCCAGCAGCCCAACGGGCGGGGGAGGCACTGAAGCTTTCTTT
j_call: TRBJ1-1
d_call: -
clone_size: many
v_call: TRBV7-3

cdr3_aa: CASSQSIGSDSIQQFF
cdr3_nt: TGCGCCAGCAGCCAATCTATCGGTAGTGATTCGATTCAGCAGTTCTTC
j_call: TRBJ2-1
d_call: -
clone_size: few
v_call: TRBV4-1

cdr3_aa: CASRAWGGNQPQHF
cdr3_nt: TGTGCCAGCAGGGCTTGGGGGGGAAACCAGCCCCAGCATTTT
j_call: TRBJ1-5
d_call: -
clone_size: many
v_call: TRBV25-1

cdr3_aa: CASSLSLGINYGYTF
cdr3_nt: TGTGCCAGCAGTTTATCTTTAGGGATTAACTATGGCTACACCTTC
j_call: TRBJ1-2
d_call: -
clone_size: many
v_call: TRBV27

cdr3_aa: CASSGDAYNEQFF
cdr3_nt: TGTGCCAGTAGCGGCGACGCTTACAATGAGCAGTTCTTC
j_call: TRBJ2-1
d_call: -
clone_size: many
v_call: TRBV19

cdr3_aa: CAIGTSSGTDTQYF
cdr3_nt: TGTGCCATCGGGACTAGCTCGGGGACAGATACGCAGTATTTT
j_call: TRBJ2-3
d_call: TRBD2
clone_size: many
v_call: TRBV10-3

cdr3_aa: CASSLDRANGELFF
cdr3_nt: TGTGCCAGCAGCTTGGACAGGGCAAACGGGGAGCTGTTTTTT
j_call: TRBJ2-2
d_call: TRBD1
clone_size: medium-sized
v_call: TRBV6-6

cdr3_aa: CASSSGVAGGSYEQYF
cdr3_nt: TGTGCCAGTAGCTCGGGGGTAGCGGGAGGCTCCTACGAGCAGTACTTC
j_call: TRBJ2-7
d_call: TRBD2
clone_size: medium-sized
v_call: TRBV19

cdr3_aa: CASTPGGTTLAGQFF
cdr3_nt: TGTGCCAGCACCCCCGGCGGGACAACTCTAGCGGGGCAGTTCTTC
j_call: TRBJ2-1
d_call: TRBD2
clone_size: many
v_call: TRBV6-5

cdr3_aa: CASSYWASYEQYF
cdr3_nt: TGTGCCAGCAGCTATTGGGCGTCCTACGAGCAGTACTTC
j_call: TRBJ2-7
d_call: -
clone_size: many
v_call: TRBV5-6

cdr3_aa: CASSQRGQGVDEQYF
cdr3_nt: TGTGCCAGCAGCCAACGGGGACAGGGAGTCGACGAGCAGTACTTC
j_call: TRBJ2-7
d_call: TRBD1
clone_size: few
v_call: TRBV3-1

cdr3_aa: CASSLGLAARDEQFF
cdr3_nt: TGTGCCAGCAGTTTAGGACTAGCGGCTCGGGATGAGCAGTTCTTC
j_call: TRBJ2-1
d_call: TRBD2
clone_size: medium-sized
v_call: TRBV27

cdr3_aa: CASSSNPTLAGNGELFF
cdr3_nt: TGTGCCAGCAGCTCCAACCCTACTCTAGCGGGAAACGGGGAGCTGTTTTTT
j_call: TRBJ2-2
d_call: TRBD2
clone_size: many
v_call: TRBV7-3

cdr3_aa: CASSLAGALGSPLHF
cdr3_nt: TGTGCCAGCAGCTTAGCAGGGGCGCTTGGTTCACCCCTCCACTTT
j_call: TRBJ1-6
d_call: -
clone_size: few
v_call: TRBV7-2

cdr3_aa: CASSGWTSGSTDTQYF
cdr3_nt: TGTGCCAGCAGTGGTTGGACTAGCGGTAGCACAGATACGCAGTATTTT
j_call: TRBJ2-3
d_call: TRBD2
clone_size: few
v_call: TRBV2

cdr3_aa: CSARSGRERNEQFF
cdr3_nt: TGCAGTGCAAGGAGCGGGAGGGAAAGGAATGAGCAGTTCTTC
j_call: TRBJ2-1
d_call: TRBD2
clone_size: many
v_call: TRBV20-1

cdr3_aa: CSVGGQGLSYEQYF
cdr3_nt: TGCAGCGTGGGGGGACAGGGACTATCCTACGAGCAGTACTTC
j_call: TRBJ2-7
d_call: TRBD1
clone_size: many
v_call: TRBV29-1

cdr3_aa: CATSRDLVAAPYEQYF
cdr3_nt: TGTGCCACCAGCAGAGATCTCGTAGCGGCACCCTACGAGCAGTACTTC
j_call: TRBJ2-7
d_call: -
clone_size: few
v_call: TRBV15

cdr3_aa: CASTPTPHRGVPGNTIYF
cdr3_nt: TGTGCCAGCACCCCTACCCCTCACAGGGGAGTACCTGGAAACACCATATATTTT
j_call: TRBJ1-3
d_call: TRBD1
clone_size: many
v_call: TRBV27

cdr3_aa: CASSTSTSGSADTQYF
cdr3_nt: TGTGCCAGTAGTACTTCGACTAGCGGGAGTGCGGATACGCAGTATTTT
j_call: TRBJ2-3
d_call: TRBD2
clone_size: many
v_call: TRBV19

cdr3_aa: CSARARGGPGAKNIQYF
cdr3_nt: TGCAGTGCTAGAGCCCGGGGAGGACCGGGGGCCAAAAACATTCAGTACTTC
j_call: TRBJ2-4
d_call: -
clone_size: many
v_call: TRBV20-1

cdr3_aa: CAWSKTGLNTEAFF
cdr3_nt: TGTGCCTGGAGTAAAACAGGGCTGAACACTGAAGCTTTCTTT
j_call: TRBJ1-1
d_call: -
clone_size: many
v_call: TRBV30

cdr3_aa: CASSRSGGSSSYNEQFF
cdr3_nt: TGTGCCAGCAGCCGCAGCGGGGGATCAAGCTCCTACAATGAGCAGTTCTTC
j_call: TRBJ2-1
d_call: TRBD2
clone_size: many
v_call: TRBV6-5

cdr3_aa: CASSLSSGFRNEQFF
cdr3_nt: TGTGCCAGCAGTTTAAGTTCCGGGTTTCGTAATGAGCAGTTCTTC
j_call: TRBJ2-1
d_call: -
clone_size: many
v_call: TRBV28

cdr3_aa: CASSAILKDRGLHF
cdr3_nt: TGCGCCAGCAGCGCTATCCTGAAGGATAGGGGACTGCATTTT
j_call: TRBJ1-5
d_call: -
clone_size: medium-sized
v_call: TRBV4-1